These 27 T cell receptor beta chains originate from one sample sequenced in a study of blood T cell repertoires in COVID-19. Profiled with immunoSEQ multiplex PCR; TCRdb holds only in-frame clones, not every one. The repertoire holds about 55,000 clones, with 88% as singletons. The sequenced material came from peripheral blood. The receptors originated from a man in his sixties with active COVID-19.

This rearrangement joins TRBV3-1 (or the pseudogene TRBV3-2) to TRBJ2-7; the D gene is possibly TRBD1 (6 bases). The CDR3 is made up of 11 amino acids. Per germline, CDR1 LGHDT and CDR2 YNNKEL (reference sequence). V was cut by 6 bases and J by 4 bases, with 7 bases left in between. The CDR3 here is CASRGAYEQYF. DNA for the CDR3: TGTGCCAGCAGGGGGGCATACGAGCAGTACTTC.

The chain links TRBV6-5 to TRBJ2-2; weak D call: TRBD2 (6 bases). V lost 7 bases and J lost 4, with 16 bases in between. The V gene's germline CDR1 is MNHEY and CDR2 SVGAGI. CDR3 size: 15 residues. The CDR3, as DNA: TGTGCCAGCACTCACGATCGGGGACTCACCGGGGAGCTGTTTTTT. Protein sequence: CASTHDRGLTGELFF.

DNA of the CDR3: TGTGCCAGTAGTAAACTAGCGGGTGAAAAATACAATGAGCAGTTCTTC. Translating it yields CASSKLAGEKYNEQFF. The gene calls are TRBV19 and TRBJ2-1, with 9 bases that match TRBD2. Trimming cost V 4 bases and J 4 bases; bases outside gene matches: 8. The CDR3 extends over 16 amino acids. CDR1 and CDR2 from the germline V gene are LNHDA and SQIVND (reference sequence). Variable domain in full (rest from reference TRBV19 and TRBJ2-1): DGGITQSPKYLFRKEGQNVTLSCEQNLNHDAMYWYRQDPGQGLRLIYYSQIVNDFQKGDIAEGYSVSREKKESFPLTVTSAQKNPTAFYLCASSKLAGEKYNEQFFGPGTRLTVL.

This sequence joins TRBV7-9 and TRBJ2-2; perhaps TRBD2 as D (6 bases). The CDR3 has 14 residues. Trimming cost V 10 bases and J 1 base, with 13 bases left between them. Germline-derived CDR1 and CDR2 are SEHNR and FQNEAQ (reference sequence). The DNA for the CDR3 is TGTGCCACCCCGGGACTGGTGAACACCGGGGAGCTGTTTTTT. This gives the protein CATPGLVNTGELFF.

The gene calls are TRBV7-3 and TRBJ2-7; 11 bases fit TRBD2. Per the germline V gene, CDR1 is SGHTA and CDR2 is FQGTGA. J lost 2 bases, V lost 4 bases, and 7 bases had no gene match. The CDR3 is 16 amino acids. The CDR3 bases are TGTGCCAGCAGCTCACCCACTAGCGGGAGCACCTACGAGCAGTACTTC. Translated, it gives CASSSPTSGSTYEQYF.

The rearrangement uses TRBV18 and TRBJ2-3; 7 bases agree with TRBD2. The V gene's germline CDR1 is KGHSH and CDR2 LQKENI. With 2 bases clipped from V and 0 bases from J, the junction kept 5 bases outside the gene matches. This CDR3 has 16 residues. This chain's CDR3 is CASSPGSSGSTDTQYF. The CDR3 bases are TGTGCCAGCTCACCAGGCTCTAGCGGAAGCACAGATACGCAGTATTTT.

This chain uses TRBV18 with TRBJ1-5, with D tentatively TRBD1 (6 bases). The CDR3 contains 15 residues. The V gene lost 1 base and the J gene lost 3 bases, with 10 bases spanning the gap. Germline V lookup: CDR1 KGHSH, CDR2 LQKENI. DNA for the CDR3: TGTGCCAGCTCACCACGGGGGCAGTACAATCAGCCCCAGCATTTT. This sequence encodes CASSPRGQYNQPQHF.

The rearrangement uses TRBV7-8 and TRBJ2-7; tentative D call: TRBD1 (6 bases). CDR1 is SGHVS and CDR2 is FQNEAQ in the germline V gene. V dropped 5 bases and J dropped 7 bases, with 24 bases sitting between them. The CDR3 consists of 16 residues. CDR3 coding DNA: TGTGCCAGCAGCACCACCGGACAGCCGAAAGTCTGGGAGCAGTACTTC. Amino acids: CASSTTGQPKVWEQYF.

The V call is TRBV5-1, the J call TRBJ1-2; 9 positions match TRBD1. J lost 4 bases, V lost 4 bases, and 11 bases had no gene match. The CDR3 has 16 amino acids. Germline lookup yields CDR1 SGHRS and CDR2 YFSETQ. The CDR3 bases are TGCGCCAGCAGCCCCCGCGGGGACAGGGTCGCCTATGGCTACACCTTC. Protein sequence: CASSPRGDRVAYGYTF.

V usage is TRBV7-8 and J usage is TRBJ2-5, with 9 bases lining up with TRBD1. Germline CDR1 SGHVS, CDR2 FQNEAQ. V shed 6 bases, J shed 5 bases, and the junction held 13 bases outside the gene matches. The CDR3 is 16 amino acids. CDR3 sequence (DNA): TGTGCCAGCAGACACGACCGGGACAGGGATTGGGAGACCCAGTACTTC. It encodes CASRHDRDRDWETQYF.

The gene calls are TRBV11-3 and TRBJ2-2; TRBD2 matches at 7 bases. Trimming at V came to 1 base and at J to 5 bases, leaving 4 bases not matched to a gene. Germline V gene data show CDR1 as SGHNT and CDR2 as YENEEA. CDR3 length: 15 residues. CDR3 sequence reads: CASSLGGGETGELFF. The CDR3 DNA is TGTGCCAGCAGCTTAGGCGGGGGAGAGACCGGGGAGCTGTTTTTT.

This chain uses TRBV6-5 with TRBJ2-5; TRBD2 matches 13 bases. The V gene end was trimmed by 2 bases and the J gene end by 4 bases; junction bases not matched to a gene: 1. CDR3 length: 15 amino acids. CDR1 is MNHEY and CDR2 is SVGAGI in the germline V gene. CDR3 coding DNA: TGTGCCAGCAGTTACCGACTAGCGGGAGGAGAGACCCAGTACTTC. Its protein product is CASSYRLAGGETQYF.

The chain combines TRBV10-3 with TRBJ1-6; the D is unclear. The CDR3 is 14 amino acids. CDR1 is ENHRY, CDR2 SYGVKD, per germline. V dropped 2 bases and J dropped 3 bases, with 5 bases sitting between them. CDR3 bases: TGTGCCATCAGTGAGGTAGACTATAATTCACCCCTCCACTTT. Residues: CAISEVDYNSPLHF.

This chain joins TRBV5-1 and TRBJ2-7, with TRBD2 matching over 11 bases. V lost 1 base, J lost 3 bases, and 3 bases stayed unmatched. The germline CDR1 and CDR2 sequences are SGHRS and YFSETQ. The CDR3 runs to 15 residues. Here the CDR3 DNA reads TGCGCCAGCAGCTTGCGACTAGCGGGGAACTACGAGCAGTACTTC. Its translation is CASSLRLAGNYEQYF.

The gene calls are TRBV24-1 and TRBJ2-2, with 13 bases identical to TRBD2. J lost 4 bases, V lost 4 bases, and 11 bases had no gene match. This CDR3 contains 19 residues. Germline CDR1 reads KGHDR; CDR2 reads SFDVKD. The CDR3 nucleotides are TGTGCCACCAGTGACCAAACTAGCGGGAGGGCCCAGGTCACCGGGGAGCTGTTTTTT. This sequence encodes CATSDQTSGRAQVTGELFF.

The V and J genes are TRBV12-5 and TRBJ1-5, with 8 bases that match TRBD1. This CDR3 region has 14 residues. CDR1 is LGHNT, CDR2 FRNRAP, per germline. The V gene end was trimmed by 6 bases and the J gene end by 5 bases; junction bases not matched to a gene: 6. Written as DNA, the CDR3 is TGTGCTAGTGGCTTTACAGGGGGGGATCAGCCCCAGCATTTT. It is translated as CASGFTGGDQPQHF.

This chain uses TRBV29-1 with TRBJ2-7, with D possibly being TRBD1 (6 bases). Trimming left V 4 bases short and J 0 bases short, with 13 bases between. The germline V gene encodes CDR1 SQVTM and CDR2 ANQGSEA. This CDR3 is 14 amino acids long. The CDR3 loop reads CSVVTGINSYEQYF. The CDR3 bases are TGCAGCGTTGTCACAGGGATTAACTCCTACGAGCAGTACTTC.

The J gene is TRBJ2-1, the V gene TRBV14; D is unclear. Germline CDR1 SGHDN, CDR2 FVKESK. CDR3 length: 13 residues. V was shortened by 2 bases and J by 4 bases, with 6 bases between the two germline ends. The CDR3 region has the DNA TGTGCCAGCAGCCAAAATACATACAATGAGCAGTTCTTC. It yields the protein CASSQNTYNEQFF.

This chain connects TRBV21-1 to TRBJ2-1; the D call in the table, TRBD2, was not verified against the DNA. TRBV21-1 is a known pseudogene. CDR3 length equals 16 residues. This chain's CDR3 is CASRKGGASDYNEQFF. For the CDR3, the DNA is TGTGCCAGCAGAAAAGGGGGAGCTAGCGACTACAATGAGCAGTTCTTC.

The chain links TRBV11-3 to TRBJ2-7; D is possibly TRBD2 (6 bases). V dropped 3 bases and J dropped 7 bases, with 13 bases sitting between them. The CDR3 runs 13 residues. Germline-derived CDR1 and CDR2 are SGHNT and YENEEA. The CDR3 DNA sequence: TGTGCCAGCAGCTTCCACGGGGCGGGGGAGCAGTACTTC. Its translation: CASSFHGAGEQYF. Using reference TRBV11-3 and TRBJ2-7 for the parts outside the CDR3, the full variable domain is EAGVVQSPRYKIIEKKQPVAFWCNPISGHNTLYWYLQNLGQGPELLIRYENEEAVDDSQLPKDRFSAERLKGVDSTLKIQPAELGDSAVYLCASSFHGAGEQYFGPGTRLTVT.

This rearrangement joins TRBV24-1 to TRBJ2-1, with unresolved D. This CDR3 spans 13 amino acids. V was shortened by 5 bases and J by 5 bases, with 9 bases between the two germline ends. Germline loops: CDR1 KGHDR, CDR2 SFDVKD. This CDR3 reads CATSALANNEQFF. The DNA of the CDR3 is TGTGCCACCAGTGCACTCGCAAACAATGAGCAGTTCTTC.

This sequence joins TRBV16 and TRBJ2-7; D perhaps matches TRBD1 (6 bases). This CDR3 contains 15 residues. The germline V gene has CDR1 KGHSY and CDR2 FQNENV. V gave up 0 bases and J gave up 0 bases, with 9 bases separating them. CDR3: CASSQSDRNSYEQYF. CDR3 sequence (DNA): TGTGCCAGCAGCCAATCCGACAGGAACTCCTACGAGCAGTACTTC.

The V gene is TRBV6-2 or TRBV6-3, the J gene TRBJ2-1, with no clear D. The CDR3 totals 11 residues. Germline V gene sequence: CDR1 MNHEY, CDR2 SVGEGT. V was clipped by 2 bases and J by 8 bases, with 4 bases between them. The CDR3 protein is CASSYLYEQFF. The CDR3 DNA sequence: TGTGCCAGCAGTTACCTCTATGAGCAGTTCTTC.

The rearrangement uses TRBV6-6 and TRBJ2-1; no definite D call. V gave up 6 bases and J gave up 7 bases, with 13 bases separating them. The CDR3 is 13 residues long. The germline V gene has CDR1 MNHNY and CDR2 SVGAGI (reference sequence). The CDR3 DNA follows: TGTGCCAGCAGGTCCCCACTTGCTAATGAGCAGTTCTTC. It specifies CASRSPLANEQFF.

The chain carries TRBV5-6 and TRBJ2-1; D remains unclear. Trimming took 5 bases from V and 9 from J, leaving 12 bases between them. CDR3 size: 12 residues. CDR1 SGHDT and CDR2 YYEEEE come from the germline V gene. CDR3 sequence reads: CASSLALVEQFF. As DNA, the CDR3 is TGTGCCAGCAGTCTGGCCCTGGTTGAGCAGTTCTTC.

The chain carries TRBV3-1 (or the pseudogene TRBV3-2) and TRBJ2-1; TRBD2 matches at 13 bases. CDR3 length: 17 amino acids. Trimming took 3 bases from V and 4 from J; bases not matched to a gene: 6. Germline CDR1 is LGHDT and CDR2 is YNNKEL (reference sequence). The CDR3 DNA is TGTGCCAGCAGCCAGACTAGCGGGAGGAGTATATACAATGAGCAGTTCTTC. It encodes CASSQTSGRSIYNEQFF.

This clone is labeled as medium-sized (0.01 to 0.1%). V and J are TRBV6-1 and TRBJ1-2; TRBD1 is a possible D gene (5 bases). Germline V gene lookup returns CDR1 MNHNS and CDR2 SASEGT. V shed 3 bases and J shed 3 bases, with 5 bases lying between them. The CDR3 is made up of 12 amino acids. CDR3 sequence: CASSETDYGYTF. Here the CDR3 DNA reads TGTGCCAGCAGTGAGACAGACTATGGCTACACCTTC.